The TCR beta chain described here comes from a study of blood T cell repertoires in COVID-19. Overall study context: Sources were T cells, B-cell-depleted T cells, or PBMCs; the material itself was cDNA or gDNA.

In the original analysis: Amplification from reference gene primers served as the basis for estimated nucleated cell counts. Only in-frame clones appear in the TCRdb table, and some are missing; sequencing was by immunoSEQ multiplex PCR. The DNA gave D and trimming, while V, J and clone size come from that table. The data hold approximately 90,000 clones, with 75% to 90% observed a single time. The CDR3 sequence is 15 residues long. Germline assignment: CDR1 SNHLY and CDR2 FYNNEI. Unmatched junction bases numbered 8, after V lost 5 bases and J lost 8 bases. The receptor was isolated from a woman aged 80 or older with acute or convalescent COVID-19. The chain is built from TRBV2 and TRBJ1-4; 10 nucleotides agree with TRBD1. Sequenced: peripheral blood. The CDR3 sequence: CASSSTGTGDEKLFF. CDR3 in DNA: TGTGCCAGCAGTTCTACCGGGACAGGGGACGAAAAACTGTTTTTT.